Below, one TCR beta chain is given with its context. An end of the junction differs from the germline gene, which may be a read error. This CDR3 region has 9 residues. The germline gives CDR1 SGHDT, CDR2 YYEEEE. The data belong to a study of blood T cell repertoires in COVID-19. Produced via immunoSEQ multiplex PCR; TCRdb's table is partial and in-frame only. This sample yields tens of thousands of clones, of which under 85% are seen a single time; just under 10% belongs to the top ten. The sequence was collected from a human donor in a cohort sampled during active COVID-19. Sequenced material: peripheral blood. The chain recombines TRBV5-6 with TRBJ2-1, with D perhaps TRBD2 (5 bases). CDR3 coding DNA: TGTGCCAGCAGCAGGGAGCTTATCTTC. This encodes CASSRELIF.